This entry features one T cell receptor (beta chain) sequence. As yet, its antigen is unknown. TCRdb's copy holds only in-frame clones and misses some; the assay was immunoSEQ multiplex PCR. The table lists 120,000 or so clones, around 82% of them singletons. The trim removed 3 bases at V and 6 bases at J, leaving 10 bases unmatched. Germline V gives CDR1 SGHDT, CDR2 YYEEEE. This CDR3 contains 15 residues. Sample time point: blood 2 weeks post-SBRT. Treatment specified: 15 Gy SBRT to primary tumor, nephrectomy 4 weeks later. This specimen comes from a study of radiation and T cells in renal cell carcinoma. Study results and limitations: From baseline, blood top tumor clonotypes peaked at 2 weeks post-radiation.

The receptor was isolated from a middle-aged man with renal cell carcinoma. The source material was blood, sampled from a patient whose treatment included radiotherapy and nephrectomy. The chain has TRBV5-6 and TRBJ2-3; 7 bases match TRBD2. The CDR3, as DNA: TGTGCCAGCAGCTGGCCGCAGGGAGGGACCGATACGCAGTATTTT. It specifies CASSWPQGGTDTQYF. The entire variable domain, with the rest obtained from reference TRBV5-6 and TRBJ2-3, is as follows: DAGVTQSPTHLIKTRGQQVTLRCSPKSGHDTVSWYQQALGQGPQFIFQYYEEEERQRGNFPDRFSGHQFPNYSSELNVNALLLGDSALYLCASSWPQGGTDTQYFGPGTRLTVL.